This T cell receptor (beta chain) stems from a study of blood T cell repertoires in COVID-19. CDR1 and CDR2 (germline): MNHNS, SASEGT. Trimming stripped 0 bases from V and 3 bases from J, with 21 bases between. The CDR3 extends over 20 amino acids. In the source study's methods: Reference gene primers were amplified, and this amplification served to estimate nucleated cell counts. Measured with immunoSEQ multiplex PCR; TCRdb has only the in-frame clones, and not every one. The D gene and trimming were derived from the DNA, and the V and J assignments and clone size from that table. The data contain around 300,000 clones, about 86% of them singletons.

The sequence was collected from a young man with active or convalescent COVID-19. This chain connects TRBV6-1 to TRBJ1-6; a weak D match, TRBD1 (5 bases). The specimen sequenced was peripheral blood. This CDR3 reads CASSEAMGTGYSIYNSPLHF. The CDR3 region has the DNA TGTGCCAGCAGTGAAGCGATGGGAACAGGATATTCGATCTATAATTCACCCCTCCACTTT.